A selection of T cell receptor beta chains follows, all from one sample in a study of T cells in Graves' hyperthyroidism and ophthalmopathy. TCRdb reprocessed the multiplex PCR reads with MiXCR, giving one entry per CDR3 protein. The sample has roughly 560,000 distinct CDR3 sequences; about 15% are singletons. The sequenced sample was blood. Source of these receptors: a woman between 35 and 50 years old with Graves' ophthalmopathy. The CDR3 runs from the conserved cysteine through the conserved F or W. Each record gives: clone size, V gene, D gene, J gene, CDR3 DNA, CDR3 protein. The D gene is left open where the match is weak. A row's size may be missing; if present it is once, few, many or a size class.

clone size: many
V gene: TRBV2
D gene: NA
J gene: TRBJ2-1
CDR3 DNA: TGTGCCAGCAGTATAGGACTACCGAAGCAGTTCTTC
CDR3 protein: CASSIGLPKQFF

clone size: many
V gene: TRBV27
D gene: TRBD1
J gene: TRBJ2-7
CDR3 DNA: TGTGCCAACCGCCAAGATACCGGGACAGATAGCTACGAGCAGTACTTC
CDR3 protein: CANRQDTGTDSYEQYF

clone size: many
V gene: TRBV12-3/TRBV12-4
D gene: NA
J gene: TRBJ1-1
CDR3 DNA: TGTGCCAGCAGTGGTCCCTGGACAAAGAGGACTGAAGCTTTCTTT
CDR3 protein: CASSGPWTKRTEAFF

clone size: many
V gene: TRBV20-1
D gene: NA
J gene: TRBJ2-7
CDR3 DNA: TGCAGTGCTAGAGATCCTGGGACTCCTTACGAGCAGTACTTC
CDR3 protein: CSARDPGTPYEQYF

clone size: many
V gene: TRBV6-5
D gene: NA
J gene: TRBJ2-2
CDR3 DNA: TGTGCCAGCAGTTACTCGCAGGGAGGTTGGGTCGGGGAGCTGTTTTTT
CDR3 protein: CASSYSQGGWVGELFF

clone size: many
V gene: TRBV12-3/TRBV12-4
D gene: TRBD2
J gene: TRBJ2-7
CDR3 DNA: TGTGCCAGCAGCAGACAGTCAAGCGGGAGATTGTTCTTC
CDR3 protein: CASSRQSSGRLFF

clone size: few
V gene: TRBV19
D gene: TRBD1
J gene: TRBJ1-2
CDR3 DNA: TGTGCCAGTAGTCAACAGGGGGCCTATGGCTACACCTTC
CDR3 protein: CASSQQGAYGYTF

clone size: many
V gene: TRBV6-5
D gene: NA
J gene: TRBJ2-7
CDR3 DNA: TGTGCCAGCAGCCGTGAAGTCCAACACGAGCAGTACTTC
CDR3 protein: CASSREVQHEQYF

clone size: few
V gene: TRBV12-3/TRBV12-4
D gene: TRBD1
J gene: TRBJ1-5
CDR3 DNA: TGTGCCAGCAGTTCATCGGGACAGGGGACGGATCAGCCCCAGCATTTT
CDR3 protein: CASSSSGQGTDQPQHF

clone size: NA
V gene: TRBV28
D gene: NA
J gene: TRBJ1-6
CDR3 DNA: TGTGCCAGCAGTCTTAGGAGCTCCTATAATTCACCCCTCCACTTT
CDR3 protein: CASSLRSSYNSPLHF

clone size: many
V gene: TRBV6-1
D gene: TRBD1
J gene: TRBJ2-2
CDR3 DNA: TGTGCCAGCAGCCCGGGACAGGGGAACACCGGGGAGCTGTTTTTT
CDR3 protein: CASSPGQGNTGELFF

clone size: many
V gene: TRBV12-3/TRBV12-4
D gene: NA
J gene: TRBJ1-2
CDR3 DNA: TGTGCCAGCAGTCTCACAGGTATCGCTAACTATGGCTACACCTTC
CDR3 protein: CASSLTGIANYGYTF

clone size: many
V gene: TRBV28
D gene: NA
J gene: TRBJ1-1
CDR3 DNA: TGTGCCAGCAGTTCAAATGGCAGGGACCTCAAGCGCACTGAAGCTTTCTTT
CDR3 protein: CASSSNGRDLKRTEAFF

clone size: many
V gene: TRBV7-8
D gene: TRBD1
J gene: TRBJ2-7
CDR3 DNA: TGTGCCAGCAGCTTTGGACAGGGTGCCTTCGCCGAGCAGTACTTC
CDR3 protein: CASSFGQGAFAEQYF

clone size: many
V gene: TRBV6-5
D gene: NA
J gene: TRBJ1-1
CDR3 DNA: TGTGCCAGCAGTTACCGGCAGGGATCCATGAACACTGAAGCTTTCTTT
CDR3 protein: CASSYRQGSMNTEAFF

clone size: few
V gene: TRBV6-2/TRBV6-3
D gene: NA
J gene: TRBJ1-1
CDR3 DNA: TGTGCCAGCACCAACGAGGCTTGGGTAGCTTTCTTT
CDR3 protein: CASTNEAWVAFF

clone size: many
V gene: TRBV7-2
D gene: NA
J gene: TRBJ2-2
CDR3 DNA: TGTGCCAGCAGCTTAACAAGGGCTGGGGAGCTGTTTTTT
CDR3 protein: CASSLTRAGELFF

clone size: many
V gene: TRBV30
D gene: NA
J gene: TRBJ1-2
CDR3 DNA: TGTGCCTGGAGTGTCGACAGCTACTATGGCTACACCTTC
CDR3 protein: CAWSVDSYYGYTF

clone size: many
V gene: TRBV7-9
D gene: NA
J gene: TRBJ2-5
CDR3 DNA: TGTGCCAGCAGCCACCCACTCGACAGGTCCCAAGAGACCCAGTACTTC
CDR3 protein: CASSHPLDRSQETQYF

clone size: many
V gene: TRBV7-2
D gene: NA
J gene: TRBJ2-7
CDR3 DNA: TGTGCCAGCAGCCCCGCTAGTAACGAGCAGTACTTC
CDR3 protein: CASSPASNEQYF

clone size: many
V gene: TRBV12-3/TRBV12-4
D gene: NA
J gene: TRBJ2-7
CDR3 DNA: TGTGCCAGCAGTCGACCGAGGACGAGATCCTACGAGCAGTACTTC
CDR3 protein: CASSRPRTRSYEQYF

clone size: many
V gene: TRBV12-3/TRBV12-4
D gene: NA
J gene: TRBJ1-1
CDR3 DNA: TGTGCCAGAAAGAGCGGGGAGCCTGAAGCTTTCTTT
CDR3 protein: CARKSGEPEAFF

clone size: many
V gene: TRBV12-3/TRBV12-4
D gene: NA
J gene: TRBJ2-5
CDR3 DNA: TGTGCCAGCACCCGGGGGGCCGAAGAAGTGACCCAGTACTTC
CDR3 protein: CASTRGAEEVTQYF

clone size: NA
V gene: TRBV6-1
D gene: NA
J gene: TRBJ1-2
CDR3 DNA: TGTGCCAGCAGCCCCCGGGGCGTGCGTGGCTACACCTTC
CDR3 protein: CASSPRGVRGYTF

clone size: many
V gene: TRBV5-1
D gene: NA
J gene: TRBJ2-7
CDR3 DNA: TGCGCCAGCAGCGTGCTTGGGGGCGAGCAGTACTTC
CDR3 protein: CASSVLGGEQYF

clone size: many
V gene: TRBV12-3/TRBV12-4
D gene: NA
J gene: TRBJ1-5
CDR3 DNA: TGTGCCAGCAGTACGGTCCCAAGCAATCAGCCCCAGCATTTT
CDR3 protein: CASSTVPSNQPQHF

clone size: few
V gene: TRBV28
D gene: NA
J gene: TRBJ1-5
CDR3 DNA: TGTGCCAGCGTGATTTCGTTCGGGGCTAGCAATCAGCCCCAGCATTTT
CDR3 protein: CASVISFGASNQPQHF

clone size: many
V gene: TRBV11-2
D gene: NA
J gene: TRBJ1-3
CDR3 DNA: TGTGCCAGCAGCTTACTGGGATTGGGCTCTGGAAACACCATATATTTT
CDR3 protein: CASSLLGLGSGNTIYF

clone size: few
V gene: TRBV3-1
D gene: TRBD2
J gene: TRBJ2-7
CDR3 DNA: TGTGCCAGCAGCCCCCGACTAGCGGGAGAGGACGAGCAGTACTTC
CDR3 protein: CASSPRLAGEDEQYF

clone size: many
V gene: TRBV19
D gene: TRBD1
J gene: TRBJ1-1
CDR3 DNA: TGTGCCAGTACCATCGACAGGGGATTTTACGGGGGCACTGAAGCTTTCTTT
CDR3 protein: CASTIDRGFYGGTEAFF

clone size: many
V gene: TRBV28
D gene: TRBD1
J gene: TRBJ1-5
CDR3 DNA: TGTGCCAGCAGTTCGGCACAGGGGCACCTTTGGCAGCCCCAGCATTTT
CDR3 protein: CASSSAQGHLWQPQHF

clone size: many
V gene: TRBV28
D gene: NA
J gene: TRBJ1-2
CDR3 DNA: TGTGCCAGCATGGAACAGACTAACTATGGCTACACCTTC
CDR3 protein: CASMEQTNYGYTF

clone size: few
V gene: TRBV4-2
D gene: NA
J gene: TRBJ1-3
CDR3 DNA: TGTGCCAGCAGCCCCGGCGGGAGAGCTGGAAACACCATATATTTT
CDR3 protein: CASSPGGRAGNTIYF

clone size: many
V gene: TRBV7-2
D gene: NA
J gene: TRBJ2-5
CDR3 DNA: TGTGCCAGCAGCTTGGTCAAGACCACCCAGTACTTC
CDR3 protein: CASSLVKTTQYF

clone size: many
V gene: TRBV11-2
D gene: TRBD1
J gene: TRBJ2-7
CDR3 DNA: TGTGCCAGCAGCTTACTAGGGGGCTCTACTATTTACGAGCAGTACTTC
CDR3 protein: CASSLLGGSTIYEQYF

clone size: many
V gene: TRBV28
D gene: NA
J gene: TRBJ1-1
CDR3 DNA: TGTGCCAGCAGTTGGCAGGCATACACTGAAGCTTTCTTT
CDR3 protein: CASSWQAYTEAFF

clone size: many
V gene: TRBV9
D gene: NA
J gene: TRBJ1-2
CDR3 DNA: TGTGCCAGCAGCGTAAATTCAGAGAGGAACTATGGCTACACCTTC
CDR3 protein: CASSVNSERNYGYTF

clone size: many
V gene: TRBV28
D gene: NA
J gene: TRBJ2-7
CDR3 DNA: TGTGCCAGCAGTCCAAGATCTGGCGGGTACGAGCAGTACTTC
CDR3 protein: CASSPRSGGYEQYF

clone size: NA
V gene: TRBV28
D gene: TRBD1
J gene: TRBJ2-5
CDR3 DNA: TGTGCCACCCTGGAGAGGGGACAGCAACAAGAGACCCAGTACTTC
CDR3 protein: CATLERGQQQETQYF

clone size: NA
V gene: TRBV30
D gene: NA
J gene: TRBJ1-5
CDR3 DNA: TGTGCCTGGAGTGACCCCTACAGGGTGAATCAGCCCCAGCATTTT
CDR3 protein: CAWSDPYRVNQPQHF

clone size: many
V gene: TRBV29-1
D gene: NA
J gene: TRBJ1-1
CDR3 DNA: TGCAGCGCCCAGCCCAACAGCGTCGGGGGAACTGAAGCTTTCTTT
CDR3 protein: CSAQPNSVGGTEAFF

clone size: many
V gene: TRBV5-1
D gene: NA
J gene: TRBJ2-7
CDR3 DNA: TGCGCCAGCAGCCCCGGGGAGGGGGCGGTCTACGAGCAGTACTTC
CDR3 protein: CASSPGEGAVYEQYF

clone size: many
V gene: TRBV12-3/TRBV12-4
D gene: NA
J gene: TRBJ1-1
CDR3 DNA: TGTGCCAGCAGCAGATACCTAGGGGGGAACACTGAAGCTTTCTTT
CDR3 protein: CASSRYLGGNTEAFF

clone size: many
V gene: TRBV11-2
D gene: TRBD1
J gene: TRBJ1-6
CDR3 DNA: TGTGCCAGCAGCTTTCGTCCCGGGACAGGGGAACCCCTCCACTTT
CDR3 protein: CASSFRPGTGEPLHF

clone size: NA
V gene: TRBV18
D gene: NA
J gene: TRBJ2-2
CDR3 DNA: TGTGCCAGCTCACCATTAGAAGGCGGGTCGAACACCGGGGAGCTGTTTTTT
CDR3 protein: CASSPLEGGSNTGELFF

clone size: NA
V gene: TRBV6-1
D gene: NA
J gene: TRBJ2-3
CDR3 DNA: TGTGCCAGCCAGAGGTCCACCGGAGAAACAGATACGCAGTATTTT
CDR3 protein: CASQRSTGETDTQYF

clone size: few
V gene: TRBV27
D gene: NA
J gene: TRBJ1-3
CDR3 DNA: TGTGCCAGCAGTTTAATAACAGGGCCATCCGGCACCATATATTTT
CDR3 protein: CASSLITGPSGTIYF

clone size: many
V gene: TRBV6-2/TRBV6-3
D gene: NA
J gene: TRBJ2-5
CDR3 DNA: TGTGCCAGCAGCTCGGTGGAGCGGGTGGGGACCCAGTACTTC
CDR3 protein: CASSSVERVGTQYF

clone size: few
V gene: TRBV4-1
D gene: TRBD2
J gene: TRBJ2-7
CDR3 DNA: TGCGCCAGCAGCCAGACCACCGGGACTAGATTTTACGAGCAGTACTTC
CDR3 protein: CASSQTTGTRFYEQYF

clone size: NA
V gene: TRBV6-7
D gene: NA
J gene: TRBJ2-7
CDR3 DNA: TGTGCCAGCAGGTCCAATTTGCGTACCCACGAGCAGTACTTC
CDR3 protein: CASRSNLRTHEQYF

clone size: many
V gene: TRBV12-3/TRBV12-4
D gene: NA
J gene: TRBJ1-1
CDR3 DNA: TGTGCCAGCCGAACCACGAAGGCGGGCACTGAAGCTTTCTTT
CDR3 protein: CASRTTKAGTEAFF

clone size: many
V gene: TRBV6-2/TRBV6-3
D gene: TRBD2
J gene: TRBJ2-7
CDR3 DNA: TGTGCCAGCAGGACCTCTAGCGGTTCCTACGAGCAGTACTTC
CDR3 protein: CASRTSSGSYEQYF

clone size: many
V gene: TRBV5-1
D gene: NA
J gene: TRBJ2-7
CDR3 DNA: TGCGCCAGCAGCCGGGCCCCTTCGGGATACGAGCAGTACTTC
CDR3 protein: CASSRAPSGYEQYF